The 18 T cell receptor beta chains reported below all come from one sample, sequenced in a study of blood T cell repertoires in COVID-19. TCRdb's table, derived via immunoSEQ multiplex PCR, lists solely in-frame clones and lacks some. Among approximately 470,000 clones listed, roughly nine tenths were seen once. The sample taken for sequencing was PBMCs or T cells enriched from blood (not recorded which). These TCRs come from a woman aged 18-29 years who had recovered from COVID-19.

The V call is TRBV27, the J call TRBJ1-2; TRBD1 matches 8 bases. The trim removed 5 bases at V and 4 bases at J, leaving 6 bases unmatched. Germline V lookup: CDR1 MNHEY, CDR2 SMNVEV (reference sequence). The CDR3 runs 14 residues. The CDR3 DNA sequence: TGTGCCAGCAGTCAACGACAGGGGAGCTATGGCTACACCTTC. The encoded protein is CASSQRQGSYGYTF.

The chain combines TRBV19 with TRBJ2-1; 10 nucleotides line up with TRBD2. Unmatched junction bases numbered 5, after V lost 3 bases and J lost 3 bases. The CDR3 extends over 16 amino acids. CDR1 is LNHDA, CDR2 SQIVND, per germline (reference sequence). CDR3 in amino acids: CASSILSGGGYNEQFF. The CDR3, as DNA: TGTGCCAGTAGTATCCTCAGCGGGGGGGGCTACAATGAGCAGTTCTTC.

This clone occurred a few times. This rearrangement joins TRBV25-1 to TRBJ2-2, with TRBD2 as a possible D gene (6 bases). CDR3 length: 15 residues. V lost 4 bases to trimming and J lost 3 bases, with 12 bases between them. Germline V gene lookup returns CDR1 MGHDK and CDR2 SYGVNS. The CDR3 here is CASSVNRGYTGELFF. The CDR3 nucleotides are TGTGCCAGCAGTGTGAATCGGGGGTACACCGGGGAGCTGTTTTTT.

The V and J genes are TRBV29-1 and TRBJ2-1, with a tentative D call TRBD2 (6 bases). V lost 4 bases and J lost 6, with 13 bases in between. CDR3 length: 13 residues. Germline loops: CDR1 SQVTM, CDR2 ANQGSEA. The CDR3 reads CSVGRLGGNEQFF. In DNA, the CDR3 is TGCAGCGTTGGAAGGCTGGGGGGCAATGAGCAGTTCTTC.

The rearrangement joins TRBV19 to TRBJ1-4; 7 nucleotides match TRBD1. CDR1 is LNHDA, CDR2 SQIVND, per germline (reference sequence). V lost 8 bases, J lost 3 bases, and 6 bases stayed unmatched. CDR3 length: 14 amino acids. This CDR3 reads CASGGQVSNEKLFF. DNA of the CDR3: TGTGCCAGTGGCGGACAGGTGTCTAATGAAAAACTGTTTTTT.

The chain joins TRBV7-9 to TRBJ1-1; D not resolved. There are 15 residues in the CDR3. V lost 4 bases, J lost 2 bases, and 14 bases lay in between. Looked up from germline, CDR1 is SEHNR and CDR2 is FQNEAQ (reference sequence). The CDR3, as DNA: TGTGCCAGCAGCTCGCTCCAGACTATTAACACTGAAGCTTTCTTT. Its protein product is CASSSLQTINTEAFF.

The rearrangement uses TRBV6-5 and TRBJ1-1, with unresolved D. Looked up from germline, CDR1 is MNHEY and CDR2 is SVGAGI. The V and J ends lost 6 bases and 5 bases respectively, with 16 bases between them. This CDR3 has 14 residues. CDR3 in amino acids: CASRSPGKGTEAFF. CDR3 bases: TGTGCCAGCAGATCCCCGGGGAAAGGGACTGAAGCTTTCTTT.

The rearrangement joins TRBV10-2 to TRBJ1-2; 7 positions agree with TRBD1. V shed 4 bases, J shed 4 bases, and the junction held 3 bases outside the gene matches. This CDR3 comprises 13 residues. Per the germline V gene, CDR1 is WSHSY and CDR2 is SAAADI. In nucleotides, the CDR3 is TGCGCCAGCAGTGCATACAGGGGCTATGGCTACACCTTC. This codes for CASSAYRGYGYTF.

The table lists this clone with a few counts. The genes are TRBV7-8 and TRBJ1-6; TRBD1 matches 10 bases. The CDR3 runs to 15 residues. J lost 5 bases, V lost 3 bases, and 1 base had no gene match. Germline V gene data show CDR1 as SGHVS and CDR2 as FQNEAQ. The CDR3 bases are TGTGCCAGCAGCTTCGGGACAGGGGATAATTCACCCCTCCACTTT. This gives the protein CASSFGTGDNSPLHF.

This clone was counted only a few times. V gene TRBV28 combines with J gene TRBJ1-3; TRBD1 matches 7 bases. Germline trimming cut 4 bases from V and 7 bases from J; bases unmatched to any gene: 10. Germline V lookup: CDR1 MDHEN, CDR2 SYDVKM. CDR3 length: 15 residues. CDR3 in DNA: TGTGCCAGCAGTTCGAACGGTAGAGGGGGCAACACCATATATTTT. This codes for CASSSNGRGGNTIYF.

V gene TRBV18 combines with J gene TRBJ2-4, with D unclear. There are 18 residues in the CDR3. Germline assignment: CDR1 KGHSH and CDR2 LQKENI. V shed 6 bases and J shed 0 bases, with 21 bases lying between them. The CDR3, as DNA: TGTGCCAGCTCTCCGACGTCCCAGAGCGTTTTAGCCAAAAACATTCAGTACTTC. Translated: CASSPTSQSVLAKNIQYF.

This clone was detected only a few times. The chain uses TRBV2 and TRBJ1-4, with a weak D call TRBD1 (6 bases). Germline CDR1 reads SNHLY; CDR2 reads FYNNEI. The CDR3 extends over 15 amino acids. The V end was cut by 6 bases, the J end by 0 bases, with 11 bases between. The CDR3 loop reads CASSQDSATNEKLFF. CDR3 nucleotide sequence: TGTGCCAGCAGCCAGGACAGCGCAACTAATGAAAAACTGTTTTTT.

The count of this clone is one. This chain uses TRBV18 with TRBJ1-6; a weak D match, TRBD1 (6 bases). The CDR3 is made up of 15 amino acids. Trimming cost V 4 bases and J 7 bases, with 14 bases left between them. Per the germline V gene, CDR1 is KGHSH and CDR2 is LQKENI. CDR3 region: CASSLDHGQNSPLHF. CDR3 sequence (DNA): TGTGCCAGCTCACTCGACCACGGACAGAATTCACCCCTCCACTTT.

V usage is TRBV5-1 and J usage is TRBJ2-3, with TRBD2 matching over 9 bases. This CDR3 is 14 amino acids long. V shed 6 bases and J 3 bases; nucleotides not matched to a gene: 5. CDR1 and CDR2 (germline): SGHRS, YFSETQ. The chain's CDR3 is CASTTAGGTDTQYF. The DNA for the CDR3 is TGCGCCAGCACCACAGCGGGGGGAACAGATACGCAGTATTTT.

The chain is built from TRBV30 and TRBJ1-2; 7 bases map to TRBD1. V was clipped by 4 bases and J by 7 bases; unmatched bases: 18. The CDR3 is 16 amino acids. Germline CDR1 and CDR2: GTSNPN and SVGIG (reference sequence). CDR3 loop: CAWTQAPYRGLGGYTF. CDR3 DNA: TGTGCCTGGACTCAGGCGCCGTACAGGGGACTCGGTGGCTACACCTTC.

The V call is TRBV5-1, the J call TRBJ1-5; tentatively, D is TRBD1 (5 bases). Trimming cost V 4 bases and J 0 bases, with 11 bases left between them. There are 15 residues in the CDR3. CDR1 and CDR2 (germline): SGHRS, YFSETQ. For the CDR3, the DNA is TGCGCCAGCAGCCGGGACTCCAATAGCAATCAGCCCCAGCATTTT. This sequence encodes CASSRDSNSNQPQHF.

CDR3 in DNA: TGCGCCAGCAGTCGTACGCGGGGATTGGACGAGCAGTACTTC. Its protein is CASSRTRGLDEQYF. The J gene is TRBJ2-7, the V gene TRBV4-1, with a possible D match to TRBD2 (6 bases). The CDR3 totals 14 residues. Germline loops: CDR1 MGHRA, CDR2 YSYEKL. Trimming took 6 bases from V and 5 from J, leaving 17 bases between them.

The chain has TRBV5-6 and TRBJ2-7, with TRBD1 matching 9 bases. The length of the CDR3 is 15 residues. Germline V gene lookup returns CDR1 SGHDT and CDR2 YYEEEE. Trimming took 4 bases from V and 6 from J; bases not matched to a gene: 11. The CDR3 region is CASSLRTGARSEQYF. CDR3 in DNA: TGTGCCAGCAGCCTCCGGACAGGGGCAAGAAGCGAGCAGTACTTC. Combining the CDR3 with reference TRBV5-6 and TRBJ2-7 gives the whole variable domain DAGVTQSPTHLIKTRGQQVTLRCSPKSGHDTVSWYQQALGQGPQFIFQYYEEEERQRGNFPDRFSGHQFPNYSSELNVNALLLGDSALYLCASSLRTGARSEQYFGPGTRLTVT.